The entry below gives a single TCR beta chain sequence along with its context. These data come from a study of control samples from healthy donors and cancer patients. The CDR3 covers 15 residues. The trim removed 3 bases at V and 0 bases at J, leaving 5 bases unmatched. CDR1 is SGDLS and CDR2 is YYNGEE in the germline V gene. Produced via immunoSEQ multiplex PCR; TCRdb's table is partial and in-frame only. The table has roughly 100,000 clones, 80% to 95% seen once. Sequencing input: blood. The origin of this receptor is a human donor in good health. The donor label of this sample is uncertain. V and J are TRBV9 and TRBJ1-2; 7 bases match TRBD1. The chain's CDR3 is CASSGNRGTNYGYTF. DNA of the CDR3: TGTGCCAGCAGCGGAAACAGGGGAACTAACTATGGCTACACCTTC.